The 18 T cell receptor beta chains below all came from one sample that was sequenced in a study of blood T cell repertoires in COVID-19. Profiling relied on immunoSEQ multiplex PCR, and the TCRdb table lists in-frame clones only, not all of them. The top ten hold 6.3% of the sample, which has almost 95,000 clones, approximately 83% seen once. The sample consisted of peripheral blood. Receptors originate from a man between 60 and 75 years old with acute or convalescent COVID-19.

The V gene is TRBV13, the J gene TRBJ2-7, with TRBD2 matching over 7 bases. The germline V gene has CDR1 PRHDT and CDR2 FYEKMQ (reference sequence). The CDR3 is 16 amino acids. Trimming removed 2 bases from V and 6 bases from J; junction bases left unmatched: 13. In DNA form, the CDR3 reads TGTGCCAGCAGCTTATACCTACCGGGACTACGTGCCGAGCAGTACTTC. Translating it yields CASSLYLPGLRAEQYF.

Details on this clone: The DNA is left out, because the CDR3 cannot be placed on it with certainty; the CDR3 is given as TCRdb lists it. The CDR3 is CASSILGQGRRGYTF. The chain joins TRBV27 to TRBJ1-2; whether TRBD1, the table's D call, matches the DNA was not checked. Inclusive of both ends, the CDR3 amounts to 15 amino acids. Germline CDR1 and CDR2: MNHEY and SMNVEV (reference sequence).

J is TRBJ1-3 and V is TRBV7-2; 8 bases are shared with TRBD1. The CDR3 is 17 residues long. The germline V gene encodes CDR1 SGHTA and CDR2 FQGNSA. Losses at the gene ends were 5 bases for V and 1 base for J; bases not matched to a gene: 10. CDR3 in DNA: TGTGCCAGCAGCCTGCTTGAGCAGGGGGCGTCTGGAAACACCATATATTTT. It encodes CASSLLEQGASGNTIYF. Based on the CDR3 plus reference TRBV7-2 and TRBJ1-3, the full variable domain is GAGVSQSPSNKVTEKGKDVELRCDPISGHTALYWYRQSLGQGLEFLIYFQGNSAPDKSGLPSDRFSAERTGGSVSTLTIQRTQQEDSAVYLCASSLLEQGASGNTIYFGEGSWLTVV.

The V call is TRBV5-8, the J call TRBJ1-1; D gene unclear. The germline V and J ends were trimmed by 4 bases and 1 base, with 8 bases remaining between them. The CDR3 runs to 13 residues. The V gene's germline CDR1 is SGHTS and CDR2 YDEGEE. CDR3 sequence reads: CASSPTRNTEAFF. The CDR3 DNA sequence: TGTGCCAGCAGCCCAACTCGGAACACTGAAGCTTTCTTT.

The chain is built from TRBV2 and TRBJ2-5; possible D gene TRBD1, 6 bases. V lost 8 bases and J 1 base, leaving 17 bases between the germline ends. The CDR3 loop spans 15 amino acids. Germline V gives CDR1 SNHLY, CDR2 FYNNEI. CDR3 amino acids: CASGGRAGAQETQYF. CDR3 DNA sequence: TGTGCCAGCGGCGGTAGGGCAGGGGCCCAAGAGACCCAGTACTTC.

For this clone: One junction end does not reproduce the germline sequence, and a read error may be involved. CDR3 in amino acids: CSVEGLEMDTQYF. The CDR3 DNA sequence: TGCAGCGTCGAAGGGCTCGAAATGGATACGCAGTATTTT. The chain couples TRBV29-1 to TRBJ2-3; D is uncertain. CDR1 is SQVTM and CDR2 is ANQGSEA in the germline V gene. The CDR3 has 13 residues.

This sequence joins TRBV2 and TRBJ2-3, with 10 bases that match TRBD2. Unmatched junction bases numbered 4, after V lost 2 bases and J lost 5 bases. The CDR3 extends over 15 amino acids. Germline CDR1 reads SNHLY; CDR2 reads FYNNEI. CDR3 amino acids: CASSEQVAGGDTQYF. The CDR3 DNA is TGTGCCAGCAGTGAACAGGTAGCGGGGGGAGATACGCAGTATTTT.

This chain links TRBV12-3 or TRBV12-4 with TRBJ1-1; D unresolved. Trimming left V 0 bases short and J 8 bases short, with 7 bases between. The CDR3 runs to 12 residues. The CDR3 protein is CASSLAGVEAFF. The CDR3 region has the DNA TGTGCCAGCAGTTTAGCGGGAGTCGAAGCTTTCTTT.

This rearrangement joins TRBV5-1 to TRBJ1-2; 7 positions agree with TRBD1. V was clipped by 3 bases and J by 8 bases; unmatched bases: 19. The CDR3 spans 17 residues. Germline CDR1 and CDR2: SGHRS and YFSETQ. CDR3 coding DNA: TGCGCCAGCAGCTCGCAGCGAGACAGGGAGAAGGGGTTGGGCTACACCTTC. Translating gives CASSSQRDREKGLGYTF. Filled out from reference TRBV5-1 and TRBJ1-2, the complete variable domain reads KAGVTQTPRYLIKTRGQQVTLSCSPISGHRSVSWYQQTPGQGLQFLFEYFSETQRNKGNFPGRFSGRQFSNSRSEMNVSTLELGDSALYLCASSSQRDREKGLGYTFGSGTRLTVV.

The chain employs TRBV27 and TRBJ1-2; TRBD1 might be the D (5 bases). Germline V lookup: CDR1 MNHEY, CDR2 SMNVEV (reference sequence). CDR3 length equals 14 residues. Trimming took off 3 bases at V and 2 bases at J, with 10 bases between the two ends. CDR3 sequence (DNA): TGTGCCAGCAGTTTGAGACGGGGGAACTATGGCTACACCTTC. It yields the protein CASSLRRGNYGYTF.

As DNA, the CDR3 is TGTGCCAGCAGTACGGGGGAGTCCCCCGGGGAGCTGTTTTTT. Translation gives CASSTGESPGELFF. The J gene is TRBJ2-2, the V gene TRBV11-3, with D possibly matching TRBD2 (6 bases). V lost 6 bases and J lost 6, with 14 bases in between. Germline-derived CDR1 and CDR2 are SGHNT and YENEEA. This CDR3 has 14 amino acids.

This chain joins TRBV6-2 or TRBV6-3 and TRBJ2-3, with 9 bases that match TRBD1. The CDR3 has 14 residues. Germline trimming cut 5 bases from V and 3 bases from J; bases unmatched to any gene: 3. Germline V gives CDR1 MNHEY, CDR2 SVGEGT. The CDR3 nucleotides read TGTGCCAGCAGTCGGGACAGGGAGACAGATACGCAGTATTTT. It translates to CASSRDRETDTQYF.

The chain links TRBV10-1 to TRBJ1-1, with D possibly being TRBD1 (6 bases). Trimming shortened V by 0 bases and J by 8 bases, and 7 bases separated the two germline ends. The CDR3 has 12 amino acids. Germline values: CDR1 WNHNN, CDR2 SYGVQD (reference sequence). The CDR3 sequence is CASSESGQEAFF. Written as DNA, the CDR3 is TGCGCCAGCAGTGAGTCAGGACAGGAAGCTTTCTTT.

The table lists this clone with a count of one. The gene calls are TRBV5-4 and TRBJ1-2; the D gene is possibly TRBD1 (6 bases). The germline V gene encodes CDR1 SGHNT and CDR2 YYREEE (reference sequence). V lost 4 bases and J 8 bases, leaving 21 bases between the germline ends. CDR3 length equals 15 residues. The CDR3: CASSPRWGGGGGYTF. Written as DNA, the CDR3 is TGTGCCAGCAGCCCCCGGTGGGGGGGAGGGGGAGGCTACACCTTC.

The CDR3 DNA sequence: TGTGCCAGCACCGCTCTCGGGGTGGGGGGAAACACCATATATTTT. It yields the protein CASTALGVGGNTIYF. The chain recombines TRBV6-5 with TRBJ1-3; the D is unclear. Germline lookup yields CDR1 MNHEY and CDR2 SVGAGI. This CDR3 spans 15 amino acids. V was shortened by 7 bases and J by 4 bases, with 17 bases between the two germline ends.

The chain uses TRBV11-2 and TRBJ2-7, with a tentative D call TRBD1 (5 bases). The CDR3 totals 14 residues. V lost 5 bases, J lost 2 bases, and 13 bases lay in between. Germline CDR1 is SGHAT and CDR2 is FQNNGV. The CDR3 loop reads CASSRPDRPYEQYF. The CDR3 region has the DNA TGTGCCAGCAGCCGACCAGACAGACCCTACGAGCAGTACTTC.

The V and J genes are TRBV18 and TRBJ2-1; 10 bases line up with TRBD2. Looked up from germline, CDR1 is KGHSH and CDR2 is LQKENI. CDR3 length equals 16 residues. Losses at the gene ends were 0 bases for V and 4 bases for J; bases not matched to a gene: 3. This chain's CDR3 is CASSPPMGLAYNEQFF. CDR3 bases: TGTGCCAGCTCACCACCGATGGGACTAGCGTACAATGAGCAGTTCTTC.

The rearrangement uses TRBV3-1 (or the pseudogene TRBV3-2) and TRBJ2-5; 9 positions agree with TRBD2. This CDR3 contains 16 residues. Germline CDR1 LGHDT, CDR2 YNNKEL (reference sequence). After removal of 4 bases from V and 5 bases from J, the junction contained 11 bases not matched to a gene. The DNA for the CDR3 is TGTGCCAGCAGCCTAGAGCGGGGGGACGGAGGGGAGACCCAGTACTTC. Amino acid sequence: CASSLERGDGGETQYF.